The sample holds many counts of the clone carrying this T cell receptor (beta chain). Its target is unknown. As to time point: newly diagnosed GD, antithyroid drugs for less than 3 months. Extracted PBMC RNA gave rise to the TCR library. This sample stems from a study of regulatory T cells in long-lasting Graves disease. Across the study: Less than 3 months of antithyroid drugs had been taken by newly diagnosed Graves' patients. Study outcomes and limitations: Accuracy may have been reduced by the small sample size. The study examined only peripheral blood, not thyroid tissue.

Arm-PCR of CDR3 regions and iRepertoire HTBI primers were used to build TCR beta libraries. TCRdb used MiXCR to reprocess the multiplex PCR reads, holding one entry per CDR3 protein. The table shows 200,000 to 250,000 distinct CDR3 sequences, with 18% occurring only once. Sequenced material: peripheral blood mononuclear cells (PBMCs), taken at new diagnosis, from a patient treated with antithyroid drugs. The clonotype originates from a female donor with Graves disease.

CDR3 sequence: CASGASGRAYEQYF. In DNA form, the CDR3 reads TGTGCCAGCGGCGCTAGCGGGAGGGCCTACGAGCAGTACTTC. This sequence joins TRBV12-3 or TRBV12-4 and TRBJ2-7; TRBD2 matches at 12 bases. This CDR3 contains 14 residues. The V gene end was trimmed by 8 bases and the J gene end by 2 bases; junction bases not matched to a gene: 4.